This T cell receptor beta chain was recovered during a study of blood T cell repertoires in COVID-19. Across the whole study: Sources were T cells, B-cell-depleted T cells, or PBMCs; the material itself was cDNA or gDNA.

CDR3 length: 15 amino acids. CDR1 and CDR2 (germline): SEHNR, FQNEAQ (reference sequence). Trimming took off 5 bases at V and 3 bases at J, with 16 bases between the two ends. Authors' processing steps: Quantification of nucleated cells was approximated via reference gene primer amplification. Data came from immunoSEQ multiplex PCR; TCRdb stores just in-frame clones and leaves some out. V and J calls and clone size are given by that table; D and trimming were obtained from the DNA. The table records about 180,000 clones, approximately 84% of them present only once. V and J are TRBV7-9 and TRBJ1-2; tentatively, D is TRBD1 (6 bases). Specimen: PBMCs or T cells enriched from blood (not recorded which). This TCR was recovered from a human donor with acute COVID-19. The donor label of this sample is uncertain. The CDR3 sequence: CASSPDPTGYYGYTF. DNA for the CDR3: TGTGCCAGCAGCCCCGATCCGACAGGTTACTATGGCTACACCTTC.